The next 12 T cell receptor beta chains were all read from a single sample in a study of blood T cell repertoires in COVID-19. The assay was immunoSEQ multiplex PCR, and TCRdb's table has in-frame clones only and misses some. The table records around 180,000 clones, around 79% of them present only once. Sequences were obtained from peripheral blood. These receptors all stem from a man aged 55 to 70 with active or convalescent COVID-19.

The chain carries TRBV27 and TRBJ2-3, with 11 bases lining up with TRBD2. The CDR3 is 15 amino acids. With V trimmed by 6 bases and J by 9 bases, 11 bases remained unmatched. Germline V lookup: CDR1 MNHEY, CDR2 SMNVEV (reference sequence). The CDR3 nucleotides read TGTGCCAGCAGCCCAACTAGCGGGAGCTTTGGAACGCAGTATTTT. It specifies CASSPTSGSFGTQYF.

The chain combines TRBV29-1 with TRBJ2-1; 7 nucleotides agree with TRBD1. Germline V lookup: CDR1 SQVTM, CDR2 ANQGSEA. With V trimmed by 2 bases and J by 3 bases, 4 bases remained unmatched. The CDR3 has 14 residues. This chain's CDR3 is CSVETGDSYNEQFF. Written as DNA, the CDR3 is TGCAGCGTTGAAACTGGGGACAGCTACAATGAGCAGTTCTTC.

The genes are TRBV29-1 and TRBJ2-1, with D possibly TRBD2 on 5 matching bases. Germline V CDR1 and CDR2: SQVTM, ANQGSEA. Trimming left V 4 bases short and J 5 bases short, with 9 bases between. The CDR3 extends over 12 amino acids. The CDR3 protein is CSVVILDNEQFF. The CDR3 region has the DNA TGCAGCGTTGTCATACTAGACAATGAGCAGTTCTTC.

The rearrangement joins TRBV28 to TRBJ2-3; a possible D gene is TRBD1 (6 bases). V lost 3 bases and J 5 bases, leaving 12 bases between the germline ends. Per the germline V gene, CDR1 is MDHEN and CDR2 is SYDVKM. The CDR3 has 14 residues. CDR3 loop: CASSFSGARDTQYF. The CDR3 region has the DNA TGTGCCAGCAGTTTCTCAGGGGCCAGAGATACGCAGTATTTT.

The chain combines TRBV7-2 with TRBJ1-1; D gene uncertain. Per the germline V gene, CDR1 is SGHTA and CDR2 is FQGNSA. V was shortened by 1 base and J by 0 bases, with 3 bases between the two germline ends. CDR3 size: 13 residues. The chain's CDR3 is CASSLGMNTEAFF. The CDR3 DNA reads TGTGCCAGCAGCTTAGGTATGAACACTGAAGCTTTCTTT.

The chain couples TRBV19 to TRBJ2-2, with TRBD1 identical over 9 bases. CDR1 and CDR2 from the germline V gene are LNHDA and SQIVND (reference sequence). Trimming at V came to 3 bases and at J to 2 bases, leaving 16 bases not matched to a gene. This CDR3 has 20 residues. This CDR3 is CASSIKFKSWGQGNTGELFF. As DNA, the CDR3 is TGTGCCAGTAGTATTAAATTCAAAAGTTGGGGACAGGGAAACACCGGGGAGCTGTTTTTT.

The chain couples TRBV7-2 to TRBJ1-3; D is unclear. V lost 3 bases and J 4 bases, leaving 13 bases between the germline ends. In germline, CDR1 is SGHTA, CDR2 FQGNSA. This CDR3 comprises 15 residues. DNA for the CDR3: TGTGCCAGCAGCTTGGGCGGGGTGGGCGGAAACACCATATATTTT. Amino acids: CASSLGGVGGNTIYF.

The gene calls are TRBV7-2 and TRBJ2-1; 7 bases are a match to TRBD2. Germline CDR1 SGHTA, CDR2 FQGNSA. The V and J ends lost 1 base and 7 bases, in that order; junction bases with no gene match: 7. This CDR3 contains 15 residues. Written as DNA, the CDR3 is TGTGCCAGCAGCTTAGATGGGACTACCGTAAATGAGCAGTTCTTC. It yields the protein CASSLDGTTVNEQFF.

This chain uses TRBV7-2 with TRBJ1-4; unclear D gene. V lost 9 bases to trimming and J lost 0 bases, with 11 bases between them. The length of the CDR3 is 14 residues. Per the germline V gene, CDR1 is SGHTA and CDR2 is FQGNSA. The CDR3 spells CASKEEPTNEKLFF. The CDR3 nucleotides read TGTGCCAGTAAGGAGGAGCCAACTAATGAAAAACTGTTTTTT.

The chain combines TRBV6-2 or TRBV6-3 with TRBJ2-7; possible D gene TRBD1, 5 bases. The CDR3 runs to 13 residues. In germline, CDR1 is MNHEY, CDR2 SVGEGT. The ends were cut back, 4 bases at V and 5 bases at J, with 12 bases in the middle. The CDR3 loop is CASSSQGPDEQYF. The CDR3 bases are TGTGCCAGCAGTTCTCAGGGCCCGGACGAGCAGTACTTC.

V gene TRBV6-1 combines with J gene TRBJ2-3; D remains ambiguous. Germline CDR1 is MNHNS and CDR2 is SASEGT. The V end was cut by 3 bases, the J end by 2 bases, with 6 bases between. This CDR3 has 13 residues. CDR3 sequence: CASSDPNTDTQYF. The CDR3 nucleotides are TGTGCCAGCAGTGACCCTAACACAGATACGCAGTATTTT.

Concerning this clone itself: This could be a read error, since a much larger clone is one nucleotide away. Other DNA variants within this sample encode the same CDR3. The rearrangement uses TRBV7-3 and TRBJ2-7, with 10 positions matching TRBD1. Trimming cost V 5 bases and J 2 bases; bases outside gene matches: 3. This CDR3 comprises 14 residues. CDR1 is SGHTA, CDR2 FQGTGA, per germline. The CDR3 DNA reads as TGTGCCAGCAGCCCCGGACAGGGGGCCTACGAGCAGTACTTC. Its protein is CASSPGQGAYEQYF.